This TCR beta chain was sequenced in a study of T-cell memory formation after mild COVID-19. Study-level findings and limits: The authors left the SARS-CoV-2 specificity of second-wave clones peaking on day 37 unconfirmed. The appearance of some responding clones in pre-infection memory suggested that cross-reactive memory joined.

TCRdb reanalysed the 5' RACE reads using MiXCR and keeps one entry per CDR3 protein. The data contain roughly 130,000 distinct CDR3 sequences, over 15% of them singletons. In regard to this clonotype: Its antigen is not identified.

CDR1 and CDR2 from the germline V gene are SGHRS and YFSETQ. This CDR3 has 16 residues. The V end was cut by 3 bases, the J end by 1 base, with 16 bases between. This clonotype was obtained from a man between 18 and 29 years old who had mild COVID-19 (a few samples of this study predate the infection). Cell type and time point are not known. V and J are TRBV5-1 and TRBJ1-1; D is possibly TRBD1 (5 bases). The sample was PBMCs or a T cell subset sorted from them (not recorded which). The CDR3 DNA reads TGCGCCAGCAGCTCAGGAGCCAGGGCTGAGAACACTGAAGCTTTCTTT. Translation gives CASSSGARAENTEAFF.